This T cell receptor (beta chain) is from a study of CD8 T cells in Susac syndrome. The RNA input was about 0.5 to 1 ug, and it was reverse transcribed with random hexamers. MiXCR, applied by TCRdb to the immunoSEQ multiplex PCR reads, yields one record per CDR3 protein. Of 300,000 or so distinct CDR3 sequences in the sample, around 90% were seen once. The receptor's source is a human donor with multiple sclerosis. The sequenced sample was CD4+ T cells from PBMCs.

The CDR3 DNA reads as TGTGCCAGCAGCTTATCGGGTGAGCTCAATGAGCAGTTCTTC. Translating gives CASSLSGELNEQFF. The rearrangement links TRBV7-3 to TRBJ2-1; D is undetermined. Trimming removed 2 bases at V and 6 bases at J, with 11 bases between. Germline values: CDR1 SGHTA, CDR2 FQGTGA. The CDR3 covers 14 residues.